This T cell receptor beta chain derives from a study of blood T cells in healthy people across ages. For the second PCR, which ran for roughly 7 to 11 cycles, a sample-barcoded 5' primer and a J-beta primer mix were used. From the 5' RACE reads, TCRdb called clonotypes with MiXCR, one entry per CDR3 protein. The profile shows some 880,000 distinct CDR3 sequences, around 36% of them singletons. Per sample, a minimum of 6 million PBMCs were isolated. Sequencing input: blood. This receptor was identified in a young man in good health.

CDR3 region: CASIGADPAFF. CDR3 nucleotides: TGTGCCTCCATAGGGGCGGACCCTGCTTTCTTT. This rearrangement joins TRBV12-3 or TRBV12-4 to TRBJ1-1; the D gene is possibly TRBD1 (5 bases). The CDR3 has 11 residues. V was trimmed by 11 bases and J by 11 bases, leaving 18 bases between them.